Following are 7 T cell receptor beta chains from one sample sequenced in a study of identical twins. TCRdb re-derived calls from the 5' RACE reads in MiXCR, one entry per CDR3 protein. The data hold some 260,000 distinct CDR3 sequences, with around 15% observed a single time. Sequencing was performed on memory (CD45RO+) T cells sorted from blood. These receptors were collected from a woman in her late teens or twenties in good health.

The chain has TRBV5-5 and TRBJ2-5; D tentatively reads TRBD1 or TRBD2 (5 bases each). Per the germline V gene, CDR1 is SGHKS and CDR2 is YYEKEE (reference sequence). The CDR3 length is 14 residues. The ends were cut back, 4 bases at V and 3 bases at J, with 13 bases in the middle. This CDR3 is CASSLGTTEETQYF. In nucleotides, the CDR3 is TGTGCCAGCAGCCTCGGGACGACCGAAGAGACCCAGTACTTC.

The chain couples TRBV29-1 to TRBJ1-1; D ambiguous. Germline CDR1 is SQVTM and CDR2 is ANQGSEA. Deletions cut 5 bases from V and 2 bases from J, with 12 bases between. This CDR3 contains 13 residues. CDR3 region: CSVSDGANTEAFF. CDR3 nucleotide sequence: TGCAGCGTTTCGGACGGAGCAAACACTGAAGCTTTCTTT.

V gene TRBV11-2 combines with J gene TRBJ1-2; D is unresolved. The CDR3 has 14 amino acids. Germline values: CDR1 SGHAT, CDR2 FQNNGV. The ends were cut back, 4 bases at V and 3 bases at J, with 12 bases in the middle. As DNA, the CDR3 is TGTGCCAGCAGCTCGTGGTTTGGGTACTATGGCTACACCTTC. Translation gives CASSSWFGYYGYTF.

This clonotype was seen at least ten times. This rearrangement joins TRBV7-9 to TRBJ1-4, with a possible D match to TRBD1 (5 bases). With 1 base removed from V and 5 bases from J, the gap between germline ends came to 11 bases. The CDR3 is made up of 15 amino acids. Germline lookup yields CDR1 SEHNR and CDR2 FQNEAQ (reference sequence). The DNA for the CDR3 is TGTGCCAGCAGCTTAGGATCAGGGAGGAATGAAAAACTGTTTTTT. Translating gives CASSLGSGRNEKLFF.

This clonotype showed up just a few times. The chain carries TRBV29-1 and TRBJ1-3; D is unresolved. Looked up from germline, CDR1 is SQVTM and CDR2 is ANQGSEA. Deletions cut 5 bases from V and 2 bases from J, with 10 bases between. CDR3 length equals 13 residues. CDR3 coding DNA: TGCAGCGTTCAACCCGGGGCTGGAAACACCATATATTTT. This translates into CSVQPGAGNTIYF.

The V call is TRBV5-1, the J call TRBJ2-3; no clear D. CDR1 SGHRS and CDR2 YFSETQ come from the germline V gene. The CDR3 loop spans 15 amino acids. V was trimmed by 3 bases and J by 4 bases, leaving 15 bases between them. Here the CDR3 DNA reads TGCGCCAGCAGCTCCCGATCCCTGGGTGCAGATACGCAGTATTTT. It yields the protein CASSSRSLGADTQYF.

This rearrangement joins TRBV29-1 to TRBJ2-5; possible D gene TRBD1, 6 bases. In germline, CDR1 is SQVTM, CDR2 ANQGSEA. V was clipped by 5 bases and J by 5 bases, with 12 bases between them. The CDR3 is 12 residues long. For the CDR3, the DNA is TGCAGCGTTCAGACAGGAGAGGAGACCCAGTACTTC. Translation: CSVQTGEETQYF.